This TCR beta chain was observed in a study of T cell responses to AZD1222 COVID-19 vaccine. Study-wide background: Analysis merged second doses at about 4 or about 12 weeks. Study-wide findings and caveats: The peak T cell response came first, and repertoires were sampled only after it. White British ancestry dominated among donors, who included more females, and clonal diversity was possibly underestimated. Just a handful of AZD1222 recipients tested seropositive at baseline.

V lost 4 bases to trimming and J lost 0 bases, with 8 bases between them. The CDR3 is made up of 14 amino acids. Germline V CDR1 and CDR2: SGHRS, YFSETQ. Comment on this clone: Its antigen remains unknown.

TCRdb's copy holds only in-frame clones and misses some; the assay was immunoSEQ multiplex PCR. The data hold some 96,000 clones, with about 93% observed a single time. This receptor was identified in an adult in good health. The chain is built from TRBV5-1 and TRBJ1-3; the D gene is possibly TRBD1 (5 bases). Source: peripheral blood, taken on day 0 of AZD1222 vaccination. The CDR3 region has the DNA TGCGCCAGCAGCCAGACAGTCTCTGGAAACACCATATATTTT. As protein: CASSQTVSGNTIYF.